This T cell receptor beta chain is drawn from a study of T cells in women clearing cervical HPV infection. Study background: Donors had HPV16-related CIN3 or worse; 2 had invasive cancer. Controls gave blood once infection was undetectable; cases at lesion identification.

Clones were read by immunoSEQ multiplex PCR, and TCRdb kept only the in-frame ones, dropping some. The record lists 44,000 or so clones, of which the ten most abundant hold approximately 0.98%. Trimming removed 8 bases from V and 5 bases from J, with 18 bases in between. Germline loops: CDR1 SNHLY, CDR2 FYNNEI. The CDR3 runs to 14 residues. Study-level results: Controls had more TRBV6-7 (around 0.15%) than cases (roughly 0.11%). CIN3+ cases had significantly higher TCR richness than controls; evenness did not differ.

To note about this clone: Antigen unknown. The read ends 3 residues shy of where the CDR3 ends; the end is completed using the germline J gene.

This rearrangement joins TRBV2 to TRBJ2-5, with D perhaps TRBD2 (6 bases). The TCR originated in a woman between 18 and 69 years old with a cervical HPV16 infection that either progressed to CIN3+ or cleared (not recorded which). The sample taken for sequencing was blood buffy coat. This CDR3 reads CASSPGRGTETQYF. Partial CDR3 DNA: TGTGCCAGCTCACCCGGGCGGGGAACGGAGACC.